The following is a T cell receptor (beta chain) sequence with its context. The antigen is not known. The CDR3 loop spans 14 amino acids. Trimming pared 2 bases from V and 6 bases from J, leaving 13 bases between. CDR1 and CDR2 from the germline V gene are SGHAT and FQNNGV. The data stem from a study of radiotherapy plus CTLA-4 blockade in lung cancer. Study overall: In 18% of patients, objective responses were seen; 25% to 40% had disease control. Study-wide results and caveats: Among blood TCR repertoires after radiotherapy plus ipilimumab, tumor-derived clones expanded.

CTLA-4 blockade with ipilimumab, together with focal radiation, was given to patients with chemo-refractory metastatic non-small-cell lung cancer. The protocol was immunoSEQ multiplex PCR, while the TCRdb copy is restricted to in-frame clones and leaves out a portion. The data contain 34,000 or so clones, 75% of them singletons. The genes are TRBV11-2 and TRBJ1-1; perhaps TRBD1 as D (6 bases). The sequenced sample was peripheral blood, obtained from a patient treated with radiotherapy plus ipilimumab. This TCR came from a human donor with non-small cell lung cancer that progressed on radiotherapy plus ipilimumab. CDR3 loop: CASSLLQGKAEAFF. The DNA of the CDR3 is TGTGCCAGCAGCTTATTACAGGGTAAAGCTGAAGCTTTCTTT.